The rows below give T cell receptor beta chains drawn from one sample of a study of T cell responses to AZD1222 COVID-19 vaccine. The assay was immunoSEQ multiplex PCR, and TCRdb's table has in-frame clones only and misses some. The sample lists 45,000 to 55,000 clones, around 84% occurring once. The sample here was peripheral blood, taken on day 0 of AZD1222 vaccination. The receptors shown here come from an adult in good health. CDR3s include the opening cysteine and the closing phenylalanine or tryptophan. D genes are given only for firm matches. Size is omitted from some rows. Given values are once, few, many or a class for expanded clones.

V	D	J	size	DNA	CDR3
TRBV7-9	NA	TRBJ2-1	NA	TGTGCCAGCAGCTTAGTAGTTAATGAGCAGTTCTTC	CASSLVVNEQFF
TRBV18	NA	TRBJ2-3	NA	TGTGCCAGCTCACCACGGGTCACAGATACGCAGTATTTT	CASSPRVTDTQYF
TRBV28	NA	TRBJ1-6	NA	TGTGCCAGCAGTTTATCGGGCAGCGATTCACCCCTCCACTTT	CASSLSGSDSPLHF
TRBV2	NA	TRBJ1-4	once	TGTGCCAGCAGTGGGGAAGGAGGAAAACTGTTTTTT	CASSGEGGKLFF
TRBV27	NA	TRBJ1-3	NA	TGTGCCAGCCCGTATGGAAACACCATATATTTT	CASPYGNTIYF
TRBV4-1	NA	TRBJ2-5	NA	TGCGCCAGCAGCCCCAACCAAGAGACCCAGTACTTC	CASSPNQETQYF
TRBV5-1	NA	TRBJ2-1	NA	TGCGCCAGCGGCGCGGGGAAAGATGAGCAGTTCTTC	CASGAGKDEQFF
TRBV19	NA	TRBJ2-1	NA	TGTGCCAGTAGTATAGCGCATGCGGATGAGCAGTTCTTC	CASSIAHADEQFF
TRBV19	TRBD2	TRBJ2-7	NA	TGTGCCAGTAGTGGGGGGCTAGCGGGAAGCGAGCAGTACTTC	CASSGGLAGSEQYF
TRBV7-9	TRBD1	TRBJ2-1	few	TGTGCCAGCAGCTCCAACAGGGGGGTGTTCTTC	CASSSNRGVFF
TRBV6-1	NA	TRBJ1-2	NA	TGTGCCAGCAGTGATTGGAACTATGGCTACACCTTC	CASSDWNYGYTF
TRBV5-1	TRBD2	TRBJ2-7	NA	TGCGCCAGCAGCTTGCGGGGAGGGCCCTACGAGCAGTACTTC	CASSLRGGPYEQYF
TRBV28	NA	TRBJ1-3	NA	TGTGCCAGGGGTAAGGCTGGAAACACCATATATTTT	CARGKAGNTIYF
TRBV27	NA	TRBJ1-2	large	TGTGCCAGCAGTCCCTCCGGGGGGCGCAATGGCTACACCTTC	CASSPSGGRNGYTF
TRBV12-3/TRBV12-4	NA	TRBJ1-4	NA	TGTGCCAGCAGTTTGGCGTACGAAAAACTGTTTTTT	CASSLAYEKLFF
TRBV7-2	TRBD2	TRBJ2-7	NA	TGTGCCAGCAGCACCCACCCGGGACTAGCGGAGCAGTACTTC	CASSTHPGLAEQYF
TRBV27	NA	TRBJ1-1	NA	TGTGCCAGCAGCATCACTCATGGGATGATGAACACTGAAGCTTTCTTT	CASSITHGMMNTEAFF
TRBV3-1/TRBV3-2	NA	TRBJ1-5	NA	TGTGCCAGCAGCCCCCTATATGGCGGTCAGCCCCAGCATTTT	CASSPLYGGQPQHF
TRBV18	TRBD2	TRBJ2-1	few	TGTGCCAGCTCACCAAGCCGGGAGGGGTACTACAATGAGCAGTTCTTC	CASSPSREGYYNEQFF
TRBV10-3	NA	TRBJ1-1	few	TGTGCCATCAGGGGGGACGGGAACACTGAAGCTTTCTTT	CAIRGDGNTEAFF
TRBV2	TRBD1	TRBJ2-1	NA	TGTGCCAGCAGCGAAGACAGGGGGTCCTACAATGAGCAGTTCTTC	CASSEDRGSYNEQFF
TRBV20-1	NA	TRBJ2-3	NA	TGCAGTGCTAGTGTCGAGTCTAGCGCGACTTTCACAGATACGCAGTATTTT	CSASVESSATFTDTQYF
TRBV6-2/TRBV6-3	TRBD1	TRBJ1-5	NA	TGTGCCAGCGGTTGGACAGGGAGAAGCAATCAGCCCCAGCATTTT	CASGWTGRSNQPQHF
TRBV5-1	NA	TRBJ1-2	NA	TGCGCCAGCAGCCCGACGGGGGGGCTTGCTAACTATGGCTACACCTTC	CASSPTGGLANYGYTF
TRBV4-2	TRBD2	TRBJ2-7	NA	TGTGCCAGCAGCCAAGATTTAGCGGGGGAGCAGTACTTC	CASSQDLAGEQYF
TRBV6-5	TRBD1	TRBJ1-4	NA	TGTGCCAGCCGACAGGGGAATGAAAAACTGTTTTTT	CASRQGNEKLFF
TRBV6-6	NA	TRBJ1-3	NA	TGTGCCAGCAGTTCTCCTGGGAGGGTAGCGGACACCATATATTTT	CASSSPGRVADTIYF
TRBV6-5	NA	TRBJ1-5	NA	TGTGCCAGCAACCGGGAGAGGGATCAGCCCCAGCATTTT	CASNRERDQPQHF
TRBV5-1	NA	TRBJ1-4	once	TGCGCCAGCAGCTTCGACGGTAATGAAAAACTGTTTTTT	CASSFDGNEKLFF
TRBV21-1	NA	TRBJ2-3	NA	TGTGCCAGCAGCAAAAAGAATAGCGGGGGGCTCACAGATACGCAGTATTTT	CASSKKNSGGLTDTQYF
TRBV20-1	NA	TRBJ1-2	NA	TGCAGTGCTAGAGACGACTTTGGCTACACCTTC	CSARDDFGYTF
TRBV20-1	TRBD2	TRBJ2-7	once	TGCAGTGCTAGTGTCGGCGGGGGGAGCTCCTACGAGCAGTACTTC	CSASVGGGSSYEQYF
TRBV6-1	NA	TRBJ2-1	NA	TGTGCCAGCAGTGATACCGTAAATTTGGGTGAGCAGTTCTTC	CASSDTVNLGEQFF
TRBV12-5	TRBD1	TRBJ1-1	NA	TGTGCTAGTGGTTTTATACAGGGGGGCTTTTGGGCCACTGAAGCTTTCTTT	CASGFIQGGFWATEAFF
TRBV2	TRBD1	TRBJ2-2	few	TGTGCCAGCAGGCGACAGGGGACAAAGGGCACCGGGGAGCTGTTTTTT	CASRRQGTKGTGELFF
TRBV4-2	TRBD2	TRBJ2-5	NA	TGTGCCAGCAGCCAGGGGACTAGCGGCACCCCAGAGACCCAGTACTTC	CASSQGTSGTPETQYF
TRBV28	TRBD2	TRBJ2-1	few	TGTGCCAGCAGCCCCGGATCTCTAGCGGGAGGCTTGTACAATGAGCAGTTCTTC	CASSPGSLAGGLYNEQFF
TRBV5-4	NA	TRBJ1-4	NA	TGTGCCAGCAGCACCCAGGGAGTAGGGGAAAAACTGTTTTTT	CASSTQGVGEKLFF
TRBV21-1	NA	TRBJ1-1	NA	TGTGCCAGCAGCAAAGTAAGGGGACAAATGAACACTGAAGCTTTCTTT	CASSKVRGQMNTEAFF
TRBV6-5	NA	TRBJ1-3	NA	TGTGCCAGCAGTCACTCGAACGGGGCTGCTGGAAACACCATATATTTT	CASSHSNGAAGNTIYF
TRBV6-2/TRBV6-3	NA	TRBJ2-7	NA	TGTGCCAGCAGTGGGCGGGGCAGGGATCAGCAGTACTTC	CASSGRGRDQQYF
TRBV23-1	NA	TRBJ1-3	NA	TGCGCCAGCAGTCAATCGCCCAGGGCATCTGGAAACACCATATATTTT	CASSQSPRASGNTIYF
TRBV5-5	NA	TRBJ2-1	NA	TGTGCCAGCAGCTTGGCGCCGATTTACAATGAGCAGTTCTTC	CASSLAPIYNEQFF
TRBV6-5	NA	TRBJ2-7	NA	TGTGCCAGCATGGAGCGATCGGAAAATTACGAGCAGTACTTC	CASMERSENYEQYF
TRBV6-5	NA	TRBJ1-6	NA	TGTGCCAGCACTCCCCAGAGCTCCTATAATTCACCCCTCCACTTT	CASTPQSSYNSPLHF
TRBV6-6	TRBD2	TRBJ2-1	NA	TGTGCCACGACCGGGACTAGCGGGAGAAATGAGCAGTTCTTC	CATTGTSGRNEQFF
TRBV5-1	TRBD1	TRBJ1-6	NA	TGCGCCAGGCGACAGGGGGCGCATAATTCACCCCTCCACTTT	CARRQGAHNSPLHF
TRBV6-5	TRBD2	TRBJ2-3	NA	TGTGCCAGCAGTTACACAGGACTAGCGGGGGCGGATACGCAGTATTTT	CASSYTGLAGADTQYF
TRBV9	TRBD1	TRBJ2-5	NA	TGTGCCAGCAGCCCCCGGACAGGGATGGAGACCCAGTACTTC	CASSPRTGMETQYF
TRBV5-1	NA	TRBJ2-1	NA	TGCGCCAGCAGCTTCAGGGAGCAAAGCTACAATGAGCAGTTCTTC	CASSFREQSYNEQFF
TRBV7-9	NA	TRBJ2-7	NA	TGTGCCAGCAGCCTACGGGGCTACGAGCAGTACTTC	CASSLRGYEQYF
TRBV5-1	NA	TRBJ1-1	few	TGCGCCAGCAGCCCTGGACGGATCTTAAACACTGAAGCTTTCTTT	CASSPGRILNTEAFF
TRBV27	NA	TRBJ2-1	NA	TGTGCCAGCAGACATGCGGGGGCTGGGGGCAATGAGCAGTTCTTC	CASRHAGAGGNEQFF
TRBV4-3	NA	TRBJ2-1	NA	TGCGCCAGCAGCCAAGATGTTCGGGGTGACTACAATGAGCAGTTCTTC	CASSQDVRGDYNEQFF